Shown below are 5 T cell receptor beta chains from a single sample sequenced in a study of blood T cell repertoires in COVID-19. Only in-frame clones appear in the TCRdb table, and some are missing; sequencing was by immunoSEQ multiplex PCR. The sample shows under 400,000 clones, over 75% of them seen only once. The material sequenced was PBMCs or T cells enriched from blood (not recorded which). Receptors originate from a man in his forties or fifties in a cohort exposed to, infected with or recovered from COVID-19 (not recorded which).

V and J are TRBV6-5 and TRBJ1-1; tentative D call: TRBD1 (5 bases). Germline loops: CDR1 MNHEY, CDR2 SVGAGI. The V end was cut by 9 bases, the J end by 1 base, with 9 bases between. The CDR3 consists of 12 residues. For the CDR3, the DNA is TGTGCCAGTACAGGACCGAACACTGAAGCTTTCTTT. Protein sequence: CASTGPNTEAFF.

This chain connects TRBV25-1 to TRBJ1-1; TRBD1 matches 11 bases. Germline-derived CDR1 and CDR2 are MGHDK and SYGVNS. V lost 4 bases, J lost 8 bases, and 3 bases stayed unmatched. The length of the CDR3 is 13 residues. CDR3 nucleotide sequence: TGTGCCAGCAGTGTCCGGGACAGGGGGGAAGCTTTCTTT. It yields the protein CASSVRDRGEAFF. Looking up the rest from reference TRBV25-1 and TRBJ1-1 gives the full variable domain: EADIYQTPRYLVIGTGKKITLECSQTMGHDKMYWYQQDPGMELHLIHYSYGVNSTEKGDLSSESTVSRIRTEHFPLTLESARPSHTSQYLCASSVRDRGEAFFGQGTRLTVV.

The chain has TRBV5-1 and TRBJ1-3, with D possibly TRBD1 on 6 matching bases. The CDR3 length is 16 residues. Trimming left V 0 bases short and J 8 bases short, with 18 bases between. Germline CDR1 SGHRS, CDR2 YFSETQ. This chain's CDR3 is CASSLAQTGAVDTIYF. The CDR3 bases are TGCGCCAGCAGCTTGGCCCAGACAGGTGCCGTGGACACCATATATTTT.

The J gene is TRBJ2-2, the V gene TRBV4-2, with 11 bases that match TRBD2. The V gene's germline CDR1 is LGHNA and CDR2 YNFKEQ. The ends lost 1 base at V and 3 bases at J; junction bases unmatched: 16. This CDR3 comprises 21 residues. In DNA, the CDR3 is TGTGCCAGCAGCCAAGTCGCCCATTTATCAACTAGCGGGAGAGACACCGGGGAGCTGTTTTTT. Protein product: CASSQVAHLSTSGRDTGELFF.

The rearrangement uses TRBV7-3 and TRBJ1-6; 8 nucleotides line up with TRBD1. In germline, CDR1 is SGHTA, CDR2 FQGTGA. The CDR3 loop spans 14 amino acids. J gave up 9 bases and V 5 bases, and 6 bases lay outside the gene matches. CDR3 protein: CASSEQGGASPLHF. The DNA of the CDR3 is TGTGCCAGCAGCGAACAGGGGGGAGCTTCACCCCTCCACTTT.